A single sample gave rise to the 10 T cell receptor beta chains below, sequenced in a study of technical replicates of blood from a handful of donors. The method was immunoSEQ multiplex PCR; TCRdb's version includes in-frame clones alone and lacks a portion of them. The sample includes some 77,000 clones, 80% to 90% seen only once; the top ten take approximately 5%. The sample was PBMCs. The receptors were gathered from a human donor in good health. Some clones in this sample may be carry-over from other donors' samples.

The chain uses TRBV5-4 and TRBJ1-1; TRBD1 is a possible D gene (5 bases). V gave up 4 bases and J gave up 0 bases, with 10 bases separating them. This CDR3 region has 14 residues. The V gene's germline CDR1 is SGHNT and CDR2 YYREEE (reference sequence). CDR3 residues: CASSLTGVNTEAFF. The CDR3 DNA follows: TGTGCCAGCAGCCTTACAGGAGTGAACACTGAAGCTTTCTTT.

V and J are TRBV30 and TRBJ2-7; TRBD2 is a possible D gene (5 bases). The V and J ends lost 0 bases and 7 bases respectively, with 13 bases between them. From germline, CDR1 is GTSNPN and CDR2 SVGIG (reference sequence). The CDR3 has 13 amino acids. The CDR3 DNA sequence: TGTGCCTGGAGTGTCGTGAGCGGCGCGGAGCAGTACTTC. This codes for CAWSVVSGAEQYF. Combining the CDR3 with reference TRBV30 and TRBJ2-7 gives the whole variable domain SQTIHQWPATLVQPVGSPLSLECTVEGTSNPNLYWYRQAAGRGLQLLFYSVGIGQISSEVPQNLSASRPQDRQFILSSKKLLLSDSGFYLCAWSVVSGAEQYFGPGTRLTVT.

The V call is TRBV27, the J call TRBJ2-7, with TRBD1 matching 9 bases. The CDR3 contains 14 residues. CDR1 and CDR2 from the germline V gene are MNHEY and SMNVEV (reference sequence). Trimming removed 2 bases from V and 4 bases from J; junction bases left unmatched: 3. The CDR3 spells CASSLGTGFYEQYF. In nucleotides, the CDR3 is TGTGCCAGCAGTTTAGGGACAGGGTTTTACGAGCAGTACTTC.

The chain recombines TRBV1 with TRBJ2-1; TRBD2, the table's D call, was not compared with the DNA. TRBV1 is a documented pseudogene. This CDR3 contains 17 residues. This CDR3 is CTSSQDKPGSSYNEQFF. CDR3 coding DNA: TGCACCAGCAGCCAAGATAAACCCGGGAGCTCCTACAATGAGCAGTTCTTC.

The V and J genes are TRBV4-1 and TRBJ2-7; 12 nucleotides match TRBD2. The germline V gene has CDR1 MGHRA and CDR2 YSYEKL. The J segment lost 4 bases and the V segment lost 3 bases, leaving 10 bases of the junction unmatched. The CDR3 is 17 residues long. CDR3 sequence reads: CASSQVILAGGFYEQYF. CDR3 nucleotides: TGCGCCAGCAGCCAGGTCATCCTAGCGGGAGGGTTTTACGAGCAGTACTTC.

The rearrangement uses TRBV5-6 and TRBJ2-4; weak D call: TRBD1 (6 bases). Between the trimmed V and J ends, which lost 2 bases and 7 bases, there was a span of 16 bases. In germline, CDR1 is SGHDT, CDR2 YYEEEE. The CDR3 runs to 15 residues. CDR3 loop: CASSFRTTGSNIQYF. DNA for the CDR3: TGTGCCAGCAGCTTCCGGACCACAGGGTCCAACATTCAGTACTTC. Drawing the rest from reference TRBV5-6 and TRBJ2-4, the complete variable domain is DAGVTQSPTHLIKTRGQQVTLRCSPKSGHDTVSWYQQALGQGPQFIFQYYEEEERQRGNFPDRFSGHQFPNYSSELNVNALLLGDSALYLCASSFRTTGSNIQYFGAGTRLSVL.

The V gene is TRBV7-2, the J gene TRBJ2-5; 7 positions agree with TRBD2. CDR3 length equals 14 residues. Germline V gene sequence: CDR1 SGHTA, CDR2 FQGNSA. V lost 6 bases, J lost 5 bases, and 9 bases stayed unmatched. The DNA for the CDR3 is TGTGCCAGCAGTCTATTTTGGGGGGGTGAGACCCAGTACTTC. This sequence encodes CASSLFWGGETQYF.

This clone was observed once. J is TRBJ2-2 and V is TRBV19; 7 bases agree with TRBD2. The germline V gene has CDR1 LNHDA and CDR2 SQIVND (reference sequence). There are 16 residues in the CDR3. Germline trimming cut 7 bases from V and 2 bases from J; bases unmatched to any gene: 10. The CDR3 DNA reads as TGTGCCAGTACTAACCTAGCGGAGATTAACACCGGGGAGCTGTTTTTT. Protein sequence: CASTNLAEINTGELFF.

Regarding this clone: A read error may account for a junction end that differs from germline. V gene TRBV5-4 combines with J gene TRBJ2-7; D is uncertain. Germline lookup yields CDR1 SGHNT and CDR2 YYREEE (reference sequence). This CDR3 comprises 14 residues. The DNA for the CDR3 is TGTGCCAGCAGATTGGACCTATCTACCTACGAGCAGTACTTC. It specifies CASRLDLSTYEQYF.

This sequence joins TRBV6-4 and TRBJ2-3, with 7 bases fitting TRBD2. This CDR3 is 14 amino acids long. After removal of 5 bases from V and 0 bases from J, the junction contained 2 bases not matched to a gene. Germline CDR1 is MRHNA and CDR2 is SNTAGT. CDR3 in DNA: TGTGCCAGCAGTAGCGGGGCAAGCACAGATACGCAGTATTTT. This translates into CASSSGASTDTQYF.